This TCR beta chain comes out of a study of naive and memory T cell subsets (TCRdb year 2017). For the study in its entirety: The figure summarizing these samples reported ten or so blood donors, 7 tuberculin skin test biopsies and 3 saline control biopsies. Skin biopsies were collected from tuberculin skin test sites or from saline-injected control sites and were processed for RNA extraction as previously described. PCR2 was typically performed as a SYBR Green qPCR that was stopped at a set threshold, although end-point PCR (about 6 cycles) could be used instead for low-input samples. What the work shows at the level of the full study, not this receptor alone: Details of skin biopsy collection and RNA processing were not given in the paper but were referenced to earlier studies. The RNA-based method was acknowledged as potentially sensitive to TCR transcript changes with T cell activation and differentiation. TCR sequences were reportedly obtained from both types of skin biopsy, with many more TCRs found at tuberculin skin test sites. The larger number of TCRs found at tuberculin skin test sites was interpreted as T cell infiltration of a delayed type IV hypersensitivity reaction.

The method behind the library was UMI-ligation and nested PCR. The ligated cDNA was amplified in four rounds of PCR with nested alpha and beta constant region primers together with the SP2 primer. For the blood and skin samples, reverse transcription of TCR RNA was done with SuperScript IV along with alpha and beta constant region primers. T4 RNA ligase 1 was used to ligate an oligonucleotide containing the Illumina SP2 primer and a UMI to the 3' end of the cDNA. The 12-nucleotide UMI was composed of two random hexamers separated by an eight-base spacer, which was included to prevent hairpin formation. From the second PCR onward, TCR alpha and beta chain libraries were processed separately, and dual indexing was applied for multiplexing. After pooling, the indexed libraries were analyzed by capillary electrophoresis and sequenced on either an Illumina MiSeq or NextSeq. To boost base diversity and improve cluster recognition, PhiX DNA at roughly 5-8% was spiked into the libraries. In the original analysis: Demultiplexor took UMIs from read 2, joined the UMIs to the TCR sequence from read 1, and separated reads according to sample indices. Decombinator identified V and J genes and V-J junctions and gave each TCR a five-part identifier that included V and J deletions. Collapsinator relied on UMIs to correct both sequencing errors and PCR amplification heterogeneity, producing a UMI-based abundance for each TCR. CDR3Translator converted identifiers to nucleotide sequence, translated to amino acids, and extracted CDR3 regions using terminal motifs. After normalization to the amount of input RNA, the error-corrected alpha and beta TCR counts from blood and from skin were compared. In TCRdb, the public reads were trimmed at Q25 with fastp and aligned with MiXCR, with productive beta chains retained. One record per CDR3 amino acid sequence lists the most common genes and DNA. In this record, the V and J calls reflect TCRdb's handling and not the investigators' own analysis. This sample lists about 37,000 distinct CDR3 sequences; roughly 11% were detected once. About 4% of the sample is taken by the ten largest.

A note on this clonotype: Its antigen is unknown. Nothing much larger sits one base from this clone, and base qualities are not available.

V is cut by 6 bases and J by 0 bases, and the space between the germline ends is 14 bases. For CDR1 and CDR2, the germline V gene lists MDHEN and SYDVKM. The cysteine opens and the phenylalanine closes a CDR3 of 15 amino acids. CDR3 DNA is the only sequence kept; it has 45 bases, read in frame from the first base. The sample's treatment or condition label is to be understood as: skin biopsy from PPD injection site in Mantoux-positive individual. Using 3' ligation of a UMI-containing oligonucleotide to TCR cDNA, the study laid out a robust and sensitive protocol to amplify, sequence and analyze TCRs. Tuberculin skin test biopsies came from sites injected with PPD in individuals with a positive Mantoux test. Total RNA, without cell sorting, was DNase treated with RQ1 DNase before reverse transcription, targeting roughly 1 to 1000 ng input. Skin biopsy and whole blood libraries were made to test pipeline robustness in samples where T cells form a minority population.

This clonotype originated in an adult in good health. This sample comprised skin, obtained from a tuberculin skin test site. The chain employs TRBV28 and TRBJ2-5; the D call is tentative, TRBD1 or TRBD2, as each matches 6 bases. The sequenced DNA is TGTGCCAGCAGCCCCGGGGGCAAGAACCAAGAGACCCAGTACTTC. It translates to CASSPGGKNQETQYF. Outside the CDR3, residues come from the reference TRBV28 and TRBJ2-5 proteins, so the full variable domain is: DVKVTQSSRYLVKRTGEKVFLECVQDMDHENMFWYRQDPGLGLRLIYFSYDVKMKEKGDIPEGYSVSREKKERFSLILESASTNQTSMYLCASSPGGKNQETQYFGPGTRLLVL.